Below, 4 T cell receptor beta chains from the same sample are listed, as sequenced in a study of blood T cell repertoires in COVID-19. The method was immunoSEQ multiplex PCR; TCRdb's version includes in-frame clones alone and lacks a portion of them. This sample yields roughly 290,000 clones, of which roughly 90% are seen a single time; 1.7% belongs to the top ten. The sequenced material came from PBMCs or T cells enriched from blood (not recorded which). Receptors were obtained from a woman in her thirties or forties who had recovered from COVID-19.

The chain carries TRBV19 and TRBJ1-3, with D tentatively TRBD1 (5 bases). Germline loops: CDR1 LNHDA, CDR2 SQIVND (reference sequence). Trimming left V 3 bases short and J 4 bases short, with 10 bases between. CDR3 length: 14 residues. CDR3 sequence (DNA): TGTGCCAGTAGTATTACAGGAGCGGGAAACACCATATATTTT. Translation: CASSITGAGNTIYF.

J is TRBJ1-1 and V is TRBV3-1 (or the pseudogene TRBV3-2); the D is unclear. The CDR3 is 13 amino acids. Trimming removed 6 bases from V and 2 bases from J, with 10 bases in between. CDR1 and CDR2 (germline): LGHDT, YNNKEL (reference sequence). The CDR3 spells CASSFDTNTEAFF. CDR3 DNA: TGTGCCAGCAGTTTCGACACCAACACTGAAGCTTTCTTT.

The chain combines TRBV5-4 with TRBJ2-7; D gene ambiguous. Germline CDR1 is SGHNT and CDR2 is YYREEE (reference sequence). The CDR3 runs 14 residues. The ends were cut back, 2 bases at V and 3 bases at J, with 12 bases in the middle. The DNA of the CDR3 is TGTGCCAGCAGCTTCCCCCTCGCGGTCTACGAGCAGTACTTC. This translates into CASSFPLAVYEQYF.

The chain links TRBV4-1 to TRBJ1-1; 9 nucleotides line up with TRBD1. V lost 4 bases, J lost 6 bases, and 15 bases stayed unmatched. Germline lookup yields CDR1 MGHRA and CDR2 YSYEKL. The CDR3 is 17 residues long. The CDR3 region is CASSPNPSTGGASEAFF. The CDR3 bases are TGCGCCAGCAGCCCTAACCCTTCTACAGGGGGCGCTTCTGAAGCTTTCTTT.